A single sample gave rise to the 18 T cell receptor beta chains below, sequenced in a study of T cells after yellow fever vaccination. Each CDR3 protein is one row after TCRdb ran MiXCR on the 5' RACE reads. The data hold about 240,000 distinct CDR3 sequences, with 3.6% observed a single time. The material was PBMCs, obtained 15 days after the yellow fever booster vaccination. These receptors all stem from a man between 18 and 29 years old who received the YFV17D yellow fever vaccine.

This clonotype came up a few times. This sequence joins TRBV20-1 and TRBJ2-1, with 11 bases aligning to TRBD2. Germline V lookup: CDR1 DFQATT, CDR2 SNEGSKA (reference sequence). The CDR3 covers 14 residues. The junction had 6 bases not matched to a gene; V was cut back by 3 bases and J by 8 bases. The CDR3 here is CSASLSGGADEQFF. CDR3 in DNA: TGCAGTGCTAGCCTTAGCGGGGGGGCGGATGAGCAGTTCTTC.

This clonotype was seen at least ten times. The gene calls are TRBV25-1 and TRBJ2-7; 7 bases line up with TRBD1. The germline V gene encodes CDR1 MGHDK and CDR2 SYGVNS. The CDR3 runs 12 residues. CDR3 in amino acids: CASSGPVGQHQV. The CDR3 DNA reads TGTGCCAGCAGTGGCCCTGTGGGACAGCACCAGGTC.

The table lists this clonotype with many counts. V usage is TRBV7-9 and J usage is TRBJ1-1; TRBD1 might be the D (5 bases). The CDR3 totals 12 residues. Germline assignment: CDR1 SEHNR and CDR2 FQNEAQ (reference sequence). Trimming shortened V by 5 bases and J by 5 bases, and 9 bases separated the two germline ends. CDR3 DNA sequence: TGTGCCAGCAGCCCCGGACAAACTGAAGCTTTCTTT. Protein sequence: CASSPGQTEAFF.

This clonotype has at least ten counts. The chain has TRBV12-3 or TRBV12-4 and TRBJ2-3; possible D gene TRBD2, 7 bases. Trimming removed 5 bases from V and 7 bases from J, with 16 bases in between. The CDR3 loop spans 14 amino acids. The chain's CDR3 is CASSKGGGRNTQYF. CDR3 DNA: TGTGCCAGCAGTAAGGGGGGGGGCCGAAATACGCAGTATTTT.

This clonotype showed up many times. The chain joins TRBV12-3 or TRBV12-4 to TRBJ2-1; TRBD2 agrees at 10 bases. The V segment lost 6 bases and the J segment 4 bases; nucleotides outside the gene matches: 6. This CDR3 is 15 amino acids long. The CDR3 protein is CASRSSSGGYNEQFF. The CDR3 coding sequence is TGTGCCAGCAGATCTTCTAGCGGGGGTTACAATGAGCAGTTCTTC.

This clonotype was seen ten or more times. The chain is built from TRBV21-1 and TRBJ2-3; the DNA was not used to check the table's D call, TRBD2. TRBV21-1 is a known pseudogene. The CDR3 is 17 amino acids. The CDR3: CASSPTQASGGGDTQYF. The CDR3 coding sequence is TGTGCCAGCAGCCCAACCCAGGCTAGCGGGGGTGGAGATACGCAGTATTTT.

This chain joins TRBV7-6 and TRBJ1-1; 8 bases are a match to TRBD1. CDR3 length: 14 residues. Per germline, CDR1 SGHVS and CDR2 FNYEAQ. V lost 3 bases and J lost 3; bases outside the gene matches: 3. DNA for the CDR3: TGTGCCAGCAGCTTTAACAGGGGGGACACTGAAGCTTTCTTT. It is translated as CASSFNRGDTEAFF.

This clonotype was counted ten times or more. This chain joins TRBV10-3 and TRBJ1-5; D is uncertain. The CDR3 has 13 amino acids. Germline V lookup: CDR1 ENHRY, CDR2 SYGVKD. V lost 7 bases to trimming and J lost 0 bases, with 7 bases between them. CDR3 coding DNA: TGTGCCATCAAGTCAACTAGCAATCAGCCCCAGCATTTT. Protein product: CAIKSTSNQPQHF.

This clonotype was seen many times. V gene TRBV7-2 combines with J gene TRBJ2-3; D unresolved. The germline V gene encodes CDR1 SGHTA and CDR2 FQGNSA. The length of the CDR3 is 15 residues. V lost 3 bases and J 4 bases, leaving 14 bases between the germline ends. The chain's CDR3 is CASSLLRASADTQYF. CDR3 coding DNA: TGTGCCAGCAGCTTGCTTAGGGCCTCGGCAGATACGCAGTATTTT. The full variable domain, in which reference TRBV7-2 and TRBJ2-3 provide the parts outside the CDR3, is GAGVSQSPSNKVTEKGKDVELRCDPISGHTALYWYRQSLGQGLEFLIYFQGNSAPDKSGLPSDRFSAERTGGSVSTLTIQRTQQEDSAVYLCASSLLRASADTQYFGPGTRLTVL.

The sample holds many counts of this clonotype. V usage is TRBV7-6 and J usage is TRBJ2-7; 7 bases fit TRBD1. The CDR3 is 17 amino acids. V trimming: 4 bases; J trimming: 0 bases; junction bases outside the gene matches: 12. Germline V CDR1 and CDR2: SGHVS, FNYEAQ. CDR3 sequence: CASSSKSGTAFSYEQYF. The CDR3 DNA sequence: TGTGCCAGCAGCTCGAAATCCGGGACAGCCTTCTCCTACGAGCAGTACTTC.

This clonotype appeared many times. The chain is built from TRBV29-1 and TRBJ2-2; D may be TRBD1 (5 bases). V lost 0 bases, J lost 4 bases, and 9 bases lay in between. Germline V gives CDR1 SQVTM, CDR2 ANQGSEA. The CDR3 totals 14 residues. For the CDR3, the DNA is TGCAGCGTTGAAGATCGAAGGGGCACCGGGGAGCTGTTTTTT. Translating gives CSVEDRRGTGELFF.

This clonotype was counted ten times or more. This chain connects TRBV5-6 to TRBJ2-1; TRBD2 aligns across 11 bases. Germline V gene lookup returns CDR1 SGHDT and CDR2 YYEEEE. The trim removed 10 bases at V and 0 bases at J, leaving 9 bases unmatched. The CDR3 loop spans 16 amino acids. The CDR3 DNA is TGTGCCGGAACTAGCGGGGGCCCTTTCTCCTACAATGAGCAGTTCTTC. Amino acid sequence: CAGTSGGPFSYNEQFF. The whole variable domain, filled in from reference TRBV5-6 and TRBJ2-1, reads DAGVTQSPTHLIKTRGQQVTLRCSPKSGHDTVSWYQQALGQGPQFIFQYYEEEERQRGNFPDRFSGHQFPNYSSELNVNALLLGDSALYLCAGTSGGPFSYNEQFFGPGTRLTVL.

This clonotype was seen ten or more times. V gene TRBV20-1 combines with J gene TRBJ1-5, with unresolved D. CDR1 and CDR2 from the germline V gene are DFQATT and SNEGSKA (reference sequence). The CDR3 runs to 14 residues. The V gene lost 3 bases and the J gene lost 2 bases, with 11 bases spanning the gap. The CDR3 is CSARGSLGNQPQHF. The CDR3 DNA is TGCAGTGCTAGGGGGAGTCTAGGCAATCAGCCCCAGCATTTT.

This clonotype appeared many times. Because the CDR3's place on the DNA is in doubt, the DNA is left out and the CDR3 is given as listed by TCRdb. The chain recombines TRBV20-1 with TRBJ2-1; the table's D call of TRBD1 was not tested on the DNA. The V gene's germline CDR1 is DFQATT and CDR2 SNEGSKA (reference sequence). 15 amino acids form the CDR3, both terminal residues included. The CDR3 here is CSAPLWAGDDNEQFF.

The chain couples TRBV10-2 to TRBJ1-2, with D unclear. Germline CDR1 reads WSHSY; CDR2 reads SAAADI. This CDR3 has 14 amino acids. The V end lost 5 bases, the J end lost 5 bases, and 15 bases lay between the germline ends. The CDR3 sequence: CASSPVGLTYGYTF. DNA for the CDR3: TGCGCCAGCAGTCCCGTGGGTCTCACGTATGGCTACACCTTC.

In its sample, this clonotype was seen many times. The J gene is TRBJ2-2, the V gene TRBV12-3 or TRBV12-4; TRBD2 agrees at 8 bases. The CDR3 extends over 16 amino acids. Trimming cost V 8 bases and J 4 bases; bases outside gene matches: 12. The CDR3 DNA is TGTGCCAGCCGACGGGGGTCTAGCGGGCTCACCGGGGAGCTGTTTTTT. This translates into CASRRGSSGLTGELFF.

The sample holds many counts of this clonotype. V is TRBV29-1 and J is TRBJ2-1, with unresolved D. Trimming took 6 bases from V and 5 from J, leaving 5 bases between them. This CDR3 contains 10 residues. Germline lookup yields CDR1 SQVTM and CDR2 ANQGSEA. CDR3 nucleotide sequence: TGCAGCGTAGCCGACAATGAGCAGTTCTTC. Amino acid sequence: CSVADNEQFF.

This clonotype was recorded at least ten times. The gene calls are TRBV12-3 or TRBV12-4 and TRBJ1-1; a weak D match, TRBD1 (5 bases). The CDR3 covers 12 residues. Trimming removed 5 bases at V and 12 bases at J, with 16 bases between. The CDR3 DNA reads TGTGCCAGCAGTGGGGGGGTGTCGAGGCCTTTCTTT. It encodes CASSGGVSRPFF.